The sequence of this T cell receptor (beta chain) was determined in a study of cytomegalovirus exposure and HLA in healthy donors. The PCR had 60 Vbeta and 13 Jbeta primers. Data came from immunoSEQ multiplex PCR; TCRdb stores just in-frame clones and leaves some out. Found here are about 200,000 clones; the top ten clones hold 6.5%. Trimming at V came to 4 bases and at J to 8 bases, leaving 6 bases not matched to a gene. The CDR3 runs to 14 residues. CDR1 MNHNS and CDR2 SASEGT come from the germline V gene. The sequenced sample consisted of PBMCs. The sequence was collected from a young man in good health and CMV-seronegative. This sequence joins TRBV6-1 and TRBJ2-3; TRBD2 agrees at 10 bases. The CDR3 region has the DNA TGTGCCAGCAGTGTAGCGGGAGGTGCTAGTACGCAGTATTTT. It codes for CASSVAGGASTQYF.